The 3 T cell receptor beta chains listed next were all sequenced from one sample in a study of cytomegalovirus exposure and HLA in healthy donors. With 60 Vbeta and 13 Jbeta primers, the PCR was carried out. Only in-frame clones appear in the TCRdb table, and some are missing; sequencing was by immunoSEQ multiplex PCR. Among over 90,000 clones listed, roughly 70% were seen once. Sequenced sample: PBMCs. The receptors come from a woman aged 45-65 years in good health and CMV-seropositive.

This chain links TRBV5-1 with TRBJ1-1; 8 bases line up with TRBD1. V dropped 4 bases and J dropped 1; count of bases not matched to a gene: 6. Germline loops: CDR1 SGHRS, CDR2 YFSETQ. This CDR3 spans 15 amino acids. The CDR3 bases are TGCGCCAGCAGCGCCCGGACAGGGCCGAACACTGAAGCTTTCTTT. This gives the protein CASSARTGPNTEAFF.

The gene calls are TRBV25-1 and TRBJ1-4, with D tentatively TRBD1 (6 bases). Germline V lookup: CDR1 MGHDK, CDR2 SYGVNS. The V and J ends lost 7 bases and 8 bases respectively, with 17 bases between them. The CDR3 covers 14 residues. CDR3 residues: CASTEDDRSEKLFF. The CDR3 DNA is TGTGCCAGCACCGAGGACGACAGGTCCGAAAAACTGTTTTTT.

The V call is TRBV11-1, the J call TRBJ1-3, with D hard to call. V was cut by 2 bases and J by 2 bases, with 10 bases left in between. This CDR3 has 15 residues. Germline loops: CDR1 SGHAT, CDR2 FQDESV (reference sequence). CDR3 protein: CASSLLPSTGNTIYF. As DNA, the CDR3 is TGTGCCAGCAGCTTATTGCCCTCTACTGGAAACACCATATATTTT.